The T cell receptor beta chain described here comes from a study of blood T cell repertoires in COVID-19. Overall study: Collection of acute and convalescent COVID-19 samples took place in the United States, Italy and Spain. PBMCs, B-cell-depleted T cells, or T cells provided the cDNA or gDNA that made up the material.

Original processing notes: Scientists estimated how many nucleated cells there were by amplifying reference gene primers. Assay used: immunoSEQ multiplex PCR; TCRdb lists only in-frame clones, some missing. From that table come the V and J calls and clone size; the DNA was used to work out D and trimming. Here the sample spans approximately 20,000 clones, approximately 86% being singletons. V lost 2 bases to trimming and J lost 0 bases, with 9 bases between them. From germline, CDR1 is SGHRS and CDR2 YFSETQ. This CDR3 has 15 residues. The sample taken for sequencing was peripheral blood. The clonotype was recovered from a man in his sixties or seventies with acute or convalescent COVID-19. The chain combines TRBV5-1 with TRBJ2-1; D unclear. The CDR3 protein is CASSFGGSSYNEQFF. The CDR3 DNA reads as TGCGCCAGCAGCTTTGGCGGTAGCTCCTACAATGAGCAGTTCTTC.